These 3 T cell receptor beta chains came from one sample sequenced in a study of blood T cell repertoires in COVID-19. The assay was immunoSEQ multiplex PCR, and TCRdb's table has in-frame clones only and misses some. The data show approximately 380,000 clones, more than 85% seen once. Sequencing was carried out using PBMCs or T cells enriched from blood (not recorded which). The receptors derive from a woman aged 35 to 49 who had been exposed to COVID-19.

CDR3 sequence reads: CASSDDRGALAGVYEQYF. The CDR3 DNA follows: TGTGCCAGCAGTGATGACAGGGGTGCGCTAGCGGGAGTGTACGAGCAGTACTTC. The chain uses TRBV27 and TRBJ2-7; 10 bases agree with TRBD2. The J segment lost 4 bases and the V segment lost 5 bases, leaving 17 bases of the junction unmatched. CDR3 length equals 18 residues. Germline CDR1 is MNHEY and CDR2 is SMNVEV (reference sequence).

This chain links TRBV7-2 with TRBJ2-3, with D possibly matching TRBD2 (6 bases). Germline V lookup: CDR1 SGHTA, CDR2 FQGNSA. CDR3 length equals 16 residues. Trimming removed 2 bases from V and 3 bases from J, with 15 bases in between. This chain's CDR3 is CASSLTGVDYTDTQYF. The CDR3 nucleotides read TGTGCCAGCAGCTTAACGGGAGTGGATTATACAGATACGCAGTATTTT.

The genes are TRBV7-2 and TRBJ1-2; weak D call: TRBD1 (6 bases). Germline CDR1 SGHTA, CDR2 FQGNSA. This CDR3 is built from 15 residues. Trimming pared 5 bases from V and 4 bases from J, leaving 17 bases between. The CDR3 DNA sequence: TGTGCCAGCAGCCATTCCGTTGGGGGCCCCTATGGCTACACCTTC. It encodes CASSHSVGGPYGYTF.